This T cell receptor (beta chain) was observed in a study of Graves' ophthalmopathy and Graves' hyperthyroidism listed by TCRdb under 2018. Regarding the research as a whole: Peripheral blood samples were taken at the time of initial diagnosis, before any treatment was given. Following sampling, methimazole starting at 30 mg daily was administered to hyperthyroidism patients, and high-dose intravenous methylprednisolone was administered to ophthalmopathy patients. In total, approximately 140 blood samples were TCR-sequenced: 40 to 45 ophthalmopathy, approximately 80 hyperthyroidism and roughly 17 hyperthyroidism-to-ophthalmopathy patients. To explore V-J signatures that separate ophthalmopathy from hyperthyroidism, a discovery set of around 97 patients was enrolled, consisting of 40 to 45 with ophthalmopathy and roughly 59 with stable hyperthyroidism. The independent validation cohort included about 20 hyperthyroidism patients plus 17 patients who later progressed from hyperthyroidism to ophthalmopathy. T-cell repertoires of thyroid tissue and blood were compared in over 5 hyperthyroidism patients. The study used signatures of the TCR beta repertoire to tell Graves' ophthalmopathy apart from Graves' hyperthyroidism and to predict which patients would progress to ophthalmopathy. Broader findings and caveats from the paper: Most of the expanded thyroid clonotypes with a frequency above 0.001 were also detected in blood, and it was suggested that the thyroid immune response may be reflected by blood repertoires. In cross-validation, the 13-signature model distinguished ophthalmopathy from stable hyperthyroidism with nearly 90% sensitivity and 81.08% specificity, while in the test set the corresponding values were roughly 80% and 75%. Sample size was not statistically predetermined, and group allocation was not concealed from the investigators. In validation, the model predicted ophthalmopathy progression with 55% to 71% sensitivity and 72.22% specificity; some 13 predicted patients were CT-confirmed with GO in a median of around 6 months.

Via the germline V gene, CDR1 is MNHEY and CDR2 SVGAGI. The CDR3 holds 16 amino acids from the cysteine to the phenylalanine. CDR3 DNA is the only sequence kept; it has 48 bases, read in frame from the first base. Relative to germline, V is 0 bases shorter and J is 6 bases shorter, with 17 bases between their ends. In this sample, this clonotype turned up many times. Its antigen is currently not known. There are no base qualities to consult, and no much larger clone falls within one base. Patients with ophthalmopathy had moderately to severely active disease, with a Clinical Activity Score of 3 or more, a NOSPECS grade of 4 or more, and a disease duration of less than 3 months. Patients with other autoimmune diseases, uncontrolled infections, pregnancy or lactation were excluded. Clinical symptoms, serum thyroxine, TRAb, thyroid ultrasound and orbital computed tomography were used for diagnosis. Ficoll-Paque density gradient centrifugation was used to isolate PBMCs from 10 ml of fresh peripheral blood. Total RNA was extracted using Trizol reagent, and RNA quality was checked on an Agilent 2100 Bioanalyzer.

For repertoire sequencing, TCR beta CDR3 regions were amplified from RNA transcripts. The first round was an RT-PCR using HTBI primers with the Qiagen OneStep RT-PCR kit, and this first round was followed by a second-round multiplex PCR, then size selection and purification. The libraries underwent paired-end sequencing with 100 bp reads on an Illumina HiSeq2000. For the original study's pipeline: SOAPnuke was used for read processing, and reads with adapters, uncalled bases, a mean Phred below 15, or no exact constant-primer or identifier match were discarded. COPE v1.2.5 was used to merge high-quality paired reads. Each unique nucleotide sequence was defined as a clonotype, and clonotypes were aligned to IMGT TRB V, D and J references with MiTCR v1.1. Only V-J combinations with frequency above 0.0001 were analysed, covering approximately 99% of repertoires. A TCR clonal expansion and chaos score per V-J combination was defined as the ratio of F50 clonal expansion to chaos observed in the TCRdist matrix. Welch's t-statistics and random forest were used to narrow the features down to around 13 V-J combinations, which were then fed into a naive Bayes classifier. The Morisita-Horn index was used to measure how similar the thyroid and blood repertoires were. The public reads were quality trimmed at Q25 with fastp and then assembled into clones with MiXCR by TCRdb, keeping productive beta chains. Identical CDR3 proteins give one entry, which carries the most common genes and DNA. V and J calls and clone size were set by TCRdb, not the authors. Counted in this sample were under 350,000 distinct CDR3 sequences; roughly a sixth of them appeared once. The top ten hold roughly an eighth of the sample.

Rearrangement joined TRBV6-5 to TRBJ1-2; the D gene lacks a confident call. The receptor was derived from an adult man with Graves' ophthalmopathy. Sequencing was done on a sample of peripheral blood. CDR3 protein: CASSYSLRTHNDGYTF. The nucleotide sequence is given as TGTGCCAGCAGTTACTCTCTTCGTACACACAACGATGGCTACACCTTC.